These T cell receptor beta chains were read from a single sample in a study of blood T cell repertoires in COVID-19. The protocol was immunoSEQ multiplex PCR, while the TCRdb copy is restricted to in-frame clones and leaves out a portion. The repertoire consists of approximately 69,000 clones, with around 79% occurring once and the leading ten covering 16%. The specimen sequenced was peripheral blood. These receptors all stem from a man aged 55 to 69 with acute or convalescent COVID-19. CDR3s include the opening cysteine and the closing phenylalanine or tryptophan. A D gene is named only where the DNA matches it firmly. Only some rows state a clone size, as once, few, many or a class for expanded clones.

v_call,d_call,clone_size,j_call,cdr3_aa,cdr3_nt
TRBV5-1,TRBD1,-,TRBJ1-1,CASSFDRGSTEAFF,TGCGCCAGCAGCTTCGACAGGGGGTCCACTGAAGCTTTCTTT
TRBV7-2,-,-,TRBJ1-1,CASSLRGGDTEAFF,TGTGCCAGCAGCTTAAGGGGGGGGGACACTGAAGCTTTCTTT
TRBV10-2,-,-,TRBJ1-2,CATQGQNYGYTF,TGCGCCACCCAGGGACAAAACTATGGCTACACCTTC
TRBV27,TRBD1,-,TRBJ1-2,CASSFFPGQGYYGYTF,TGTGCCAGCTCCTTCTTCCCGGGACAGGGGTACTATGGCTACACCTTC
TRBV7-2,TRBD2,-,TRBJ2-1,CASSWRGGNEQFF,TGTGCCAGCAGCTGGCGGGGGGGCAATGAGCAGTTCTTC
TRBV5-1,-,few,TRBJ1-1,CASSLRGGENTEAFF,TGCGCCAGCAGCTTGAGGGGCGGAGAGAACACTGAAGCTTTCTTT
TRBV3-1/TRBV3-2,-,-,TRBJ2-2,CASSPGRGGTGELFF,TGTGCCAGCAGCCCGGGGCGTGGAGGGACCGGGGAGCTGTTTTTT
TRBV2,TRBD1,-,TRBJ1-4,CASSEKGTGREKLFF,TGTGCCAGCAGTGAAAAGGGGACAGGGAGGGAAAAACTGTTTTTT
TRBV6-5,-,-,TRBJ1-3,CASSYSRSGNTIYF,TGTGCCAGCAGTTACTCGAGGAGTGGAAACACCATATATTTT
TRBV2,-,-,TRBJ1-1,CASSLPNMNTEAFF,TGTGCCAGCAGCTTACCCAACATGAACACTGAAGCTTTCTTT
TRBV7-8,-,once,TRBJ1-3,CASSLATVRVSSGNTIYF,TGTGCCAGCAGCTTAGCGACCGTCAGGGTGAGCTCTGGAAACACCATATATTTT
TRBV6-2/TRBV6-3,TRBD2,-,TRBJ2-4,CASSYTGGGRAKNIQYF,TGTGCCAGCAGTTACACGGGCGGGGGGCGAGCCAAAAACATTCAGTACTTC
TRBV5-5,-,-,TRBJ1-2,CASTNESWNYGYTF,TGTGCCAGCACTAATGAGAGTTGGAACTATGGCTACACCTTC
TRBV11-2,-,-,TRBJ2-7,CASSRAHRVTYEQYF,TGTGCCAGCAGTCGAGCACATCGGGTGACCTACGAGCAGTACTTC
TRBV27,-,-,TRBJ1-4,CASSLSGGAGEKLFF,TGTGCCAGCAGTTTATCAGGGGGGGCAGGCGAAAAACTGTTTTTT
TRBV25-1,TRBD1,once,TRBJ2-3,CASSETGKNTQYF,TGTGCCAGCAGTGAGACAGGGAAAAATACGCAGTATTTT
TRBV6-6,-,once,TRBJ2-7,CASSSHTGIDEQYF,TGTGCCAGCAGTTCCCATACAGGGATCGACGAGCAGTACTTC